By sample fraction, the clone carrying this T cell receptor beta chain is medium-sized. Its target is unknown. The read ends 3 residues early relative to the CDR3; the germline J gene fills the gap. The repertoire was sequenced with immunoSEQ multiplex PCR; TCRdb's copy has only in-frame clones and lacks some. This sample carries some 11,000 clones and no singletons, and approximately 7% goes to the top ten. Patients had low serum IgG, IgA and/or IgM and specific antibody deficiency. Patients and controls were mostly of Caucasian heritage. CVID subjects were neither ill nor on immunomodulatory or immunosuppressive medication at sampling. The data were obtained in a study of T cell clonality in common variable immunodeficiency. Study findings and constraints: Shared TCRbeta clones were fewer between CVID subjects than controls. Fewer deletions and N-nucleotide insertions were reportedly seen in common variable immunodeficiency TCR beta sequences.

V was clipped by 5 bases and J by 4 bases, with 12 bases between them. CDR1 LNHDA and CDR2 SQIVND come from the germline V gene (reference sequence). The CDR3 is made up of 14 amino acids. The material sequenced was peripheral blood mononuclear cells. This receptor was obtained from a human donor with common variable immunodeficiency. The rearrangement uses TRBV19 and TRBJ1-3; D is possibly TRBD1 (6 bases). The sequenced part of the CDR3 DNA is TGTGCCAGTAGTGAACAGGGACCCGGAAACACC. This codes for CASSEQGPGNT. The entire CDR3 protein is CASSEQGPGNTIYF.